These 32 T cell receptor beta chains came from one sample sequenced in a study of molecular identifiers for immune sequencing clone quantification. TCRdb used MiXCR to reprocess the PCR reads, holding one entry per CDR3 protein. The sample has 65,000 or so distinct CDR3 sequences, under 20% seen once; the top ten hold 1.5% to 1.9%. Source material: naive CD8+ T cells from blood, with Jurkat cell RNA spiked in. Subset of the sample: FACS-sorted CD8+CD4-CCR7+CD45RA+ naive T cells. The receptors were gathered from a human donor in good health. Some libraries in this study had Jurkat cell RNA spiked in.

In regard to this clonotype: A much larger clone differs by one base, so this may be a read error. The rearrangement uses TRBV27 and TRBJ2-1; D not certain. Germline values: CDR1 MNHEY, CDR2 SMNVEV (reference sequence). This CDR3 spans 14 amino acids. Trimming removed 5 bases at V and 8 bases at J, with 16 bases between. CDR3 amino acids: CASSLLDMVDEQFF. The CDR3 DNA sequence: TGTGCCAGCAGTCTCCTCGACATGGTCGATGAGCAGTTCTTC.

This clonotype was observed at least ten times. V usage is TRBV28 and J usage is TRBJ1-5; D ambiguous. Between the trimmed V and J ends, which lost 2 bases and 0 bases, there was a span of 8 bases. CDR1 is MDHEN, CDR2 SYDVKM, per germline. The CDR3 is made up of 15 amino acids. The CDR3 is CASSLVGVSNQPQHF. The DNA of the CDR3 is TGTGCCAGCAGTTTAGTTGGGGTTAGCAATCAGCCCCAGCATTTT.

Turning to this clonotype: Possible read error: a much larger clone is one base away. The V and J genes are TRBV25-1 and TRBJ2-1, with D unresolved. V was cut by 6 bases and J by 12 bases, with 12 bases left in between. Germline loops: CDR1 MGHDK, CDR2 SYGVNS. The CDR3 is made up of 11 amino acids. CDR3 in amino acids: CASRTGDGQFF. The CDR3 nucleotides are TGTGCCAGCAGAACTGGCGATGGGCAGTTCTTC.

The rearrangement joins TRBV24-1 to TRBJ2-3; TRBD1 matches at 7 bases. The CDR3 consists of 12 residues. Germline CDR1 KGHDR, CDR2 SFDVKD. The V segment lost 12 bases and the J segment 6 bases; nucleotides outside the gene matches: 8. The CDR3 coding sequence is TGTGCCGCTCAAGGGGGCCGGGATACGCAGTATTTT. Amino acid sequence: CAAQGGRDTQYF.

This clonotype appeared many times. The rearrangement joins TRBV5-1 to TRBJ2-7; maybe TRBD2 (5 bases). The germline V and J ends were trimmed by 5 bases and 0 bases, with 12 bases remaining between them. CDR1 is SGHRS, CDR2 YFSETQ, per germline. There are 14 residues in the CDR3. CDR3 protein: CASSSGISSYEQYF. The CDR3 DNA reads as TGCGCCAGCAGTTCGGGGATAAGCTCCTACGAGCAGTACTTC.

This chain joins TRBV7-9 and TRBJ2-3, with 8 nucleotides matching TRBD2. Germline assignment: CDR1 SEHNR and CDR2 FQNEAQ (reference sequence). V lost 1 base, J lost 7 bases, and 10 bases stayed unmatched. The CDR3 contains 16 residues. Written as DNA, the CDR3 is TGTGCCAGCAGCTTAGAAGCGGGAGAAATTTTAAATACGCAGTATTTT. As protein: CASSLEAGEILNTQYF.

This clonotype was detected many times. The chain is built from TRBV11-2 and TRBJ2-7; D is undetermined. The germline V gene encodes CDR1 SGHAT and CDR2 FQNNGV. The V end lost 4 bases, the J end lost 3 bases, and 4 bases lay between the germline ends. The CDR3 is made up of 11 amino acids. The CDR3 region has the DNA TGTGCCAGCAGCTCGATCTACGAGCAGTACTTC. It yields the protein CASSSIYEQYF.

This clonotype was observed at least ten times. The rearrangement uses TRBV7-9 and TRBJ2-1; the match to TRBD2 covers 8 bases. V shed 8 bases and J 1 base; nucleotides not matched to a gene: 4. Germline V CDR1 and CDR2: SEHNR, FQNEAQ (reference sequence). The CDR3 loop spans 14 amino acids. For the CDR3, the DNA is TGTGCCAGCTCAAGACTAGCGTCCTACAATGAGCAGTTCTTC. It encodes CASSRLASYNEQFF.

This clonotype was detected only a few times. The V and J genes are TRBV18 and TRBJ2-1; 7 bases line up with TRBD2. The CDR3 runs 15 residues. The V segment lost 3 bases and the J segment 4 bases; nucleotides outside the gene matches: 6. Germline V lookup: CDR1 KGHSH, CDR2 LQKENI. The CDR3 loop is CASSPSGTDYNEQFF. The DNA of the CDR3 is TGTGCCAGCTCACCCAGCGGGACGGATTACAATGAGCAGTTCTTC.

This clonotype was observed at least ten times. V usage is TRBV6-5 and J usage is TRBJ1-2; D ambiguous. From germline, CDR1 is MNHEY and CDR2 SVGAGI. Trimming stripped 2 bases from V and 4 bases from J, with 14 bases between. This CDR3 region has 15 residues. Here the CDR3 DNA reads TGTGCCAGCAGTTACAGCCCCAGAGACCGCTATGGCTACACCTTC. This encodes CASSYSPRDRYGYTF.

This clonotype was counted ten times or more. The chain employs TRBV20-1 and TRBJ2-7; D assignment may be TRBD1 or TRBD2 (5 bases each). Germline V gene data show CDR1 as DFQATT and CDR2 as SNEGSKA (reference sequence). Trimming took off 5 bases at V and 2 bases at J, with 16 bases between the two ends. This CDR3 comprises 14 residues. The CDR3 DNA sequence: TGCAGTGCTGACCCCCGGGACGGCCCCTACGAGCAGTACTTC. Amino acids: CSADPRDGPYEQYF.

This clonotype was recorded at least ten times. For the CDR3, the DNA is TGTGCCAGCAGTGCGATTAGCGGGAGTGTAAGGTCCTACGAGCAGTACTTC. This codes for CASSAISGSVRSYEQYF. The rearrangement joins TRBV2 to TRBJ2-7, with TRBD2 matching 9 bases. V shed 4 bases, J shed 1 base, and the junction held 11 bases outside the gene matches. Per the germline V gene, CDR1 is SNHLY and CDR2 is FYNNEI. The CDR3 covers 17 residues.

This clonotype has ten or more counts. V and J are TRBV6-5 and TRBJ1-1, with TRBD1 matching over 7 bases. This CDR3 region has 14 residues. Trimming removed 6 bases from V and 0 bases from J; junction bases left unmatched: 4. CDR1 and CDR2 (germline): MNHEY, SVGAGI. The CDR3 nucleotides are TGTGCCAGCAGATGGGACAGTATGAACACTGAAGCTTTCTTT. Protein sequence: CASRWDSMNTEAFF.

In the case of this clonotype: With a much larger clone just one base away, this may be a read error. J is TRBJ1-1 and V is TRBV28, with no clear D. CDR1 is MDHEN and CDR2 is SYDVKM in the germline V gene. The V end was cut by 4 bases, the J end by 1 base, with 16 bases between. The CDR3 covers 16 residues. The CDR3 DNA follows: TGTGCCAGCAGTTCAGGCTACAGCACTTGGAACACTGAAGCTTTCTTT. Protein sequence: CASSSGYSTWNTEAFF.

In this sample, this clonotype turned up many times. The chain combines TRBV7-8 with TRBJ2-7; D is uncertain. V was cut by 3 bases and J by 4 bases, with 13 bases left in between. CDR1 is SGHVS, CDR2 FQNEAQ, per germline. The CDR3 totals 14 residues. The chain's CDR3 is CASSFSSSGYEQYF. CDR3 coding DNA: TGTGCCAGCAGCTTCAGCAGCTCCGGTTACGAGCAGTACTTC.

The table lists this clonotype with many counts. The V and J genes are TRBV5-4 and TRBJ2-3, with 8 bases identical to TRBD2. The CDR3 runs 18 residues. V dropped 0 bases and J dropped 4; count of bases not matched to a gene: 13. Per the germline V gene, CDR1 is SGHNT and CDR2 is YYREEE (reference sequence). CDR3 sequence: CASSLVPGAGLDPDTQYF. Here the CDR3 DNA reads TGTGCCAGCAGCTTGGTACCCGGGGCGGGACTAGATCCAGATACGCAGTATTTT.

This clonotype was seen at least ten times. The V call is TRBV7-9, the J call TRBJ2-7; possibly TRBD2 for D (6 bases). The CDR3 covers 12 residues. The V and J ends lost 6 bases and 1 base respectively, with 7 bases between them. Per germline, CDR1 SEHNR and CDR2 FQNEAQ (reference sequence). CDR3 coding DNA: TGTGCCAGCAGTCGGGGGTCCTACGAGCAGTACTTC. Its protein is CASSRGSYEQYF.

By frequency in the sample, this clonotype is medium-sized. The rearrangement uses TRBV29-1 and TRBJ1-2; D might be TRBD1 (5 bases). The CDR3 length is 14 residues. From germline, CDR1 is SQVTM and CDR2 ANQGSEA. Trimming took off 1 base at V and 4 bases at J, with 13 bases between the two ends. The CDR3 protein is CSVEGNTGPYGYTF. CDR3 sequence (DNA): TGCAGCGTTGAAGGAAACACAGGTCCCTATGGCTACACCTTC.

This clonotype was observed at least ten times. The CDR3 DNA sequence: TGCGCCAGCAATGGAACCGGGACAGGGGATCAGCCCCAGCATTTT. This translates into CASNGTGTGDQPQHF. This sequence joins TRBV23-1 and TRBJ1-5; 10 bases line up with TRBD1. TRBV23-1 falls under the ORF class, with uncertain function. The CDR3 loop spans 15 amino acids. Trimming at V came to 7 bases and at J to 5 bases, leaving 8 bases not matched to a gene.

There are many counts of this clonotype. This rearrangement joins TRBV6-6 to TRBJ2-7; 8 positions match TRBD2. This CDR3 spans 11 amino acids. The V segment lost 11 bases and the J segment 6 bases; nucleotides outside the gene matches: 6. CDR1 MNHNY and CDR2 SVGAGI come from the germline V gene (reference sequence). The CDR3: CAVGGGGEQYF. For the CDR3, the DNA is TGTGCCGTCGGGGGGGGAGGCGAGCAGTACTTC.

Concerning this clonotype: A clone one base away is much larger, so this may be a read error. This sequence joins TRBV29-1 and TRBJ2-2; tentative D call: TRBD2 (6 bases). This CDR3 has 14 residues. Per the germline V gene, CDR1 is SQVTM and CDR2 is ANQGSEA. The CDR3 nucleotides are TGCAGCCTGCCCCCGGGAGTTTACACCGGGGAGCCGTTTTTT. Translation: CSLPPGVYTGEPFF.

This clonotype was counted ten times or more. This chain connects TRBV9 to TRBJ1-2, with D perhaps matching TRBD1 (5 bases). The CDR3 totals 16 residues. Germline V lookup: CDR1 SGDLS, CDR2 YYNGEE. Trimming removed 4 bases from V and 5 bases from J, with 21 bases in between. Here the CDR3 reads CASSPPSGETVYGYTF. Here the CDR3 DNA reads TGTGCCAGCAGCCCCCCCTCGGGGGAGACTGTATATGGCTACACCTTC.

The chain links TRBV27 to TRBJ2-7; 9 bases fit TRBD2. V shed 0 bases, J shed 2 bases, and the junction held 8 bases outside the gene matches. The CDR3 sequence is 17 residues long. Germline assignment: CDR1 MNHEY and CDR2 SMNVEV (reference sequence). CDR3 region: CASSLSGEREDAYEQYF. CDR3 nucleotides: TGTGCCAGCAGTTTATCGGGTGAGCGGGAGGACGCCTACGAGCAGTACTTC.

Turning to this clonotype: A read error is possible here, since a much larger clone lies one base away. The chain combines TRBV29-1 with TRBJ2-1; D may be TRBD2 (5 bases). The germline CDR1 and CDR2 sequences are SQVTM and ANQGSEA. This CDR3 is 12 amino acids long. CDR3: CSAEGRSDEQFF. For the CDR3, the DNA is TGCAGCGCTGAAGGGAGATCGGATGAGCAGTTCTTC.

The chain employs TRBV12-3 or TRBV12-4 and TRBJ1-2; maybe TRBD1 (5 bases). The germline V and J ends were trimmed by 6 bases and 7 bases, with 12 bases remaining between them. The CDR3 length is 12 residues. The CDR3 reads CASRSGTSGYTF. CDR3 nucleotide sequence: TGTGCCAGCAGGTCTGGGACTTCTGGCTACACCTTC.

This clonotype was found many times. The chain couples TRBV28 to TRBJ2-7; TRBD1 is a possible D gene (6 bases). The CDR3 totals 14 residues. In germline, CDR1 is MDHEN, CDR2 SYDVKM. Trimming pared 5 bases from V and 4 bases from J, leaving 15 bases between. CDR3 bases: TGTGCCAGCAGTATTGGGGGACAATTATACGAGCAGTACTTC. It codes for CASSIGGQLYEQYF.

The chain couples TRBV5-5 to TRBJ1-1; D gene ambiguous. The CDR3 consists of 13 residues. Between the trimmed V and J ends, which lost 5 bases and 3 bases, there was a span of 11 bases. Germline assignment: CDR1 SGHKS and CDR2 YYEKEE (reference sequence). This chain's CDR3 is CASSPWLYTEAFF. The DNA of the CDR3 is TGTGCCAGCAGTCCCTGGTTGTACACTGAAGCTTTCTTT.

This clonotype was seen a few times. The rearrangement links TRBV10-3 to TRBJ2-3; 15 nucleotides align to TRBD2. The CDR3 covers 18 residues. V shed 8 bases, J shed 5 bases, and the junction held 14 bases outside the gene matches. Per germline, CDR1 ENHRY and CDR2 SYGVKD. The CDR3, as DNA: TGTGCCATCGGCACCGCGGGACTAGCGGGAGGAATTCAAGATACGCAGTATTTT. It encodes CAIGTAGLAGGIQDTQYF.

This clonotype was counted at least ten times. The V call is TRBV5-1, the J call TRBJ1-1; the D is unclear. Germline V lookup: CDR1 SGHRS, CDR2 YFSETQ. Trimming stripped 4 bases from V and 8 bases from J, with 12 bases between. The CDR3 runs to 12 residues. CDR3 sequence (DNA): TGCGCCAGCAGCCTGAACCGGGCCGAAGCTTTCTTT. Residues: CASSLNRAEAFF.

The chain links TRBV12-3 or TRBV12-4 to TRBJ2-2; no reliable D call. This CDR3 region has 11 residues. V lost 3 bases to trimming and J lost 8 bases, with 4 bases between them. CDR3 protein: CASSFLGELFF. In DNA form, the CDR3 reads TGTGCCAGCAGTTTCCTGGGGGAGCTGTTTTTT.

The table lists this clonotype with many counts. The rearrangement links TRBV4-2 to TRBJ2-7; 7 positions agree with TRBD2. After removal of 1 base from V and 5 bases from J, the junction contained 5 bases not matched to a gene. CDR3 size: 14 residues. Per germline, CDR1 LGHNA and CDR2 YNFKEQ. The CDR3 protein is CASSQAWLADEQYF. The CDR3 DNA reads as TGTGCCAGCAGCCAAGCTTGGCTAGCGGACGAGCAGTACTTC.

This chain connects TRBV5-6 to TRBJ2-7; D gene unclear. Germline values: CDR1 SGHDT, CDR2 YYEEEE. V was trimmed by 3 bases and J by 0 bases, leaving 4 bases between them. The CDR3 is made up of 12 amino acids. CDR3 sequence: CASSSGSYEQYF. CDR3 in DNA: TGTGCCAGCAGCTCGGGCTCCTACGAGCAGTACTTC.